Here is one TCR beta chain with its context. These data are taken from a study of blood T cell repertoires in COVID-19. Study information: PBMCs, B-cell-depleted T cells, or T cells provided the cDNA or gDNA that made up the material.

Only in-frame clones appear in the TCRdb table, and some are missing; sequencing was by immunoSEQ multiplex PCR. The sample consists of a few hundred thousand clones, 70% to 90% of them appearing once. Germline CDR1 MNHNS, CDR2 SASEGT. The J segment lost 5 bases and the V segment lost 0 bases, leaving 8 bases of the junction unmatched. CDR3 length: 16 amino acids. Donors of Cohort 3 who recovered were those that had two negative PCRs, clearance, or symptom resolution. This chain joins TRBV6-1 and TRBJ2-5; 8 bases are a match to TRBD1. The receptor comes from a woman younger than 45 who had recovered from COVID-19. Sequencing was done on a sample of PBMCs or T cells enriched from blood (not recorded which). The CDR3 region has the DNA TGTGCCAGCAGTGAAGCGGGTGGGACAGGTGGTGAGACCCAGTACTTC. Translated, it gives CASSEAGGTGGETQYF.